Listed here is a single TCR beta chain. This sample was included in a study of T cell changes during pregnancy in multiple sclerosis. The method was immunoSEQ multiplex PCR; TCRdb's version includes in-frame clones alone and lacks a portion of them. The profile covers 90,000 or so clones, with around 90% appearing a single time and 1.5% taken by the ten largest. Losses at the gene ends were 0 bases for V and 0 bases for J; bases not matched to a gene: 2. The CDR3 length is 16 residues. CDR1 is SGDLS and CDR2 is YYNGEE in the germline V gene. This sequence was found in a female donor with multiple sclerosis, enrolled in a pregnancy study. The chain has TRBV9 and TRBJ1-3, with 8 nucleotides matching TRBD1. This material consisted of peripheral blood, taken in the first trimester of pregnancy. CDR3 sequence: CASSVAQGGSGNTIYF. The CDR3 DNA is TGTGCCAGCAGCGTAGCACAGGGGGGCTCTGGAAACACCATATATTTT.